This T cell receptor (beta chain) is drawn from a study of cytomegalovirus exposure and HLA in healthy donors. From germline, CDR1 is GTSNPN and CDR2 SVGIG (reference sequence). CDR3 length equals 16 residues. Germline trimming cut 4 bases from V and 4 bases from J; bases unmatched to any gene: 10. Whole-study findings and limits: Both high specificity and high sensitivity reportedly marked the classifier's diagnosis of cytomegalovirus status. In vitro, a few CMV-associated chains proved specific for CMV antigens.

This clone is a singleton in its sample. Its antigen is still unknown. Produced via immunoSEQ multiplex PCR; TCRdb's table is partial and in-frame only. The repertoire has some 170,000 clones, roughly 86% of them found once; the top ten carry about a tenth. The sequence was obtained from a young woman in good health and CMV-seropositive. J is TRBJ2-1 and V is TRBV30, with TRBD2 identical over 10 bases. The sequencing sample was made of PBMCs. CDR3 loop: CAWTTRSSGRYNEQFF. DNA of the CDR3: TGTGCCTGGACGACGCGATCTAGCGGGAGATACAATGAGCAGTTCTTC.